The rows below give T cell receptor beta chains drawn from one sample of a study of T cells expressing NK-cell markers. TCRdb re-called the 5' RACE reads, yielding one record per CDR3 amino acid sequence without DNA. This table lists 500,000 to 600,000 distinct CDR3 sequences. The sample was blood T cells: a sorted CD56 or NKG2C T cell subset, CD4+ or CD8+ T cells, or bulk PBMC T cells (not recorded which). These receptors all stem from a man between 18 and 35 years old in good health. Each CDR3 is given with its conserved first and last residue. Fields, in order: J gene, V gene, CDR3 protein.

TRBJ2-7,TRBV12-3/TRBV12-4,CASSPRQGTVGEQYF
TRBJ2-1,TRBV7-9,CASLGGSGEQFF
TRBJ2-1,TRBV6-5,CASSYGWEGRSEQFF
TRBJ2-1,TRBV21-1,CASSKALSDEQFF
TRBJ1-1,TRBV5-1,CASSPGGQGTEAFF
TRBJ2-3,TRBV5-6,CASSPAASTDTQYF
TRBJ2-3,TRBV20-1,CSARPSLAGGPADTQYF
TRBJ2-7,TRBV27,CASRTYSLTYEQYF
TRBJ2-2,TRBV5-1,CASSNAGTNTGELFF
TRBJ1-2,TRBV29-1,CSVVTLDYGYTF
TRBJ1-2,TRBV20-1,CSATMGTVNYGYTF
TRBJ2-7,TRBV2,CASSEMGQGREQYF
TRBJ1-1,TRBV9,CASSVDPSSTEAFF
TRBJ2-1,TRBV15,CATSRGTGGNEQFF
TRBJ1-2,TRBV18,CASSASDTGYTF
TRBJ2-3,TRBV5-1,CASSLAELTDTQYF
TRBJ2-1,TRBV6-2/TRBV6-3,CASRVLAGGNNEQFF
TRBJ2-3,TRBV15,CATSSGSRESVTQYF
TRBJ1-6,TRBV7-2,CASSLVGQDYNSPLHF
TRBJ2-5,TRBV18,CASSLSRPGLAGRTETQYF
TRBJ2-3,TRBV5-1,CASSFRSQRDGLDHTQYF
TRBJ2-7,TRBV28,CASSLLELAGGKQYF
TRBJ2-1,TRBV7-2,CASSITGGLAGGTEQFF
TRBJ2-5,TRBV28,CASSLAFLGEETQYF
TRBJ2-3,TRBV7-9,CASSIPLHSSTDTQYF
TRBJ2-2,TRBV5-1,CASSPGSGGTSPGELFF
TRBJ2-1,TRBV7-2,CASTLGGSQGEQFF
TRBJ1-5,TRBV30,CAWAGQPIGQPQHF
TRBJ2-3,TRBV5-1,CASNPGTTSTDTQYF
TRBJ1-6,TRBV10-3,CAIGRDSPLHF
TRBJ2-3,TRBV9,CASSVALLGEDTQYF